The present T cell receptor (beta chain) was sequenced within a study of human T cells and chemical hapten exposure. Overall study findings and caveats: No shift was seen in TCRs above 1 in 1000 frequency with DPC sensitization. Controls formed significantly fewer large CDR3 similarity clusters than expanded TCRs did.

Trimming left V 4 bases short and J 2 bases short, with 12 bases between. The CDR3 spans 15 residues. Germline CDR1 reads SGHAT; CDR2 reads FQNNGV. Time point of the sample: pre-sensitization, week 0. The sample's treatment: therapeutic diphenylcyclopropenone sensitization with weekly scalp DPC. In every case, blood was obtained before the patch test was applied. TCRdb passed the RACE reads through MiXCR, listing each CDR3 protein once. This table has 85,000 to 100,000 distinct CDR3 sequences, 10% to 13% appearing once. This clonotype has just a few counts. Antigen specificity is unknown. The V call is TRBV11-2, the J call TRBJ1-3, with D perhaps TRBD1 (6 bases). The sequenced sample was whole blood, obtained in connection with sensitization to the hapten diphenylcyclopropenone (DPC). The receptor was isolated from a woman aged 55-70 years with alopecia areata. Some clones in this sample may be carry-over from other donors' samples. The CDR3 sequence is CASSSFRTAGNTIYF. The CDR3 nucleotides are TGTGCCAGCAGCTCATTTAGGACAGCTGGAAACACCATATATTTT.